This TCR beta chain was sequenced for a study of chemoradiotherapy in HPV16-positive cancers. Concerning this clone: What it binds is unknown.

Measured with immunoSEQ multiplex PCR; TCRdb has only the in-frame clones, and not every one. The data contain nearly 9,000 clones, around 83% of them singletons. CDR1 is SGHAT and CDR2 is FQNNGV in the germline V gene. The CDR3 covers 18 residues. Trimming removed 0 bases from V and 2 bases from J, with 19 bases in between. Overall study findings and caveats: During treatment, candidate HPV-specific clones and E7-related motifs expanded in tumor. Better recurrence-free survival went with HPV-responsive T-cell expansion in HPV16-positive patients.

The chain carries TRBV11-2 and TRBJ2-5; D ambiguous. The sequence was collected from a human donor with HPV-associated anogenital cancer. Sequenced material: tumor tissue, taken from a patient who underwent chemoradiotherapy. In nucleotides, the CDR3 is TGTGCCAGCAGCTTAGAGATCGGCAGGAAAGTGTCACAAGAGACCCAGTACTTC. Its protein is CASSLEIGRKVSQETQYF.